The T cell receptor (beta chain) described here comes from a study of OX40 agonist ivuxolimab in advanced cancers. Study background: In this trial design, patients received ivuxolimab intravenously at 0.01 to 10 mg/kg every 2 weeks.

The CDR3 runs 15 residues. Germline V gene lookup returns CDR1 SGHKS and CDR2 YYEKEE (reference sequence). Trimming shortened V by 3 bases and J by 8 bases, and 17 bases separated the two germline ends. With regard to this clone: Its cognate antigen is unknown.

Using immunoSEQ multiplex PCR, the repertoire was profiled, and TCRdb retains in-frame clones only, with some absent. The sample has roughly 19,000 clones, about 90% seen once. General study results and limits: CD4+ and CD8+ T cells in blood underwent clonal expansion by week 6 at 0.1 to 3.0 mg/kg. Several nonresponders also turned out to have low normalized T-cell clonal expansion.

The source of this sequence is an adult with an advanced solid tumor such as melanoma, head and neck, liver or kidney cancer. The V call is TRBV5-5, the J call TRBJ1-4, with a tentative D call TRBD1 (5 bases). The specimen was CD4+ or CD8+ T cells sorted from blood, collected in a trial of the OX40 agonist ivuxolimab. CDR3 bases: TGTGCCAGCAGCTCGGGGCTCAGGGTGGGCGAAAAACTGTTTTTT. Protein sequence: CASSSGLRVGEKLFF.